The 14 T cell receptor beta chains in this list originate from one sample, sequenced in a study of blood T cell repertoires in COVID-19. Profiling relied on immunoSEQ multiplex PCR, and the TCRdb table lists in-frame clones only, not all of them. The sample contains more than 200,000 clones, under 85% of which appear only once. The sample taken for sequencing was peripheral blood. These receptors came from a woman aged 40-49 years with active or convalescent COVID-19.

V is TRBV11-2 and J is TRBJ2-2; 8 bases are shared with TRBD2. Germline trimming cut 5 bases from V and 5 bases from J; bases unmatched to any gene: 7. The CDR3 contains 15 residues. CDR1 and CDR2 from the germline V gene are SGHAT and FQNNGV. The CDR3 region is CASSPGGGQTGELFF. The CDR3 DNA reads TGTGCCAGCAGCCCCGGGGGGGGGCAGACCGGGGAGCTGTTTTTT.

This clone came up many times. The chain is built from TRBV19 and TRBJ2-7, with 8 bases identical to TRBD1. The CDR3 totals 15 residues. J lost 10 bases, V lost 3 bases, and 14 bases had no gene match. Germline V gene data show CDR1 as LNHDA and CDR2 as SQIVND (reference sequence). The CDR3 is CASSIPGTGDLFQYF. The CDR3 DNA sequence: TGTGCCAGTAGTATCCCCGGGACAGGCGATCTTTTTCAGTACTTC.

The chain employs TRBV28 and TRBJ2-1; 8 nucleotides line up with TRBD2. Looked up from germline, CDR1 is MDHEN and CDR2 is SYDVKM. The CDR3 is made up of 16 amino acids. The trim removed 2 bases at V and 3 bases at J, leaving 6 bases unmatched. DNA for the CDR3: TGTGCCAGCAGTTTACAAGCGGGGGCCAGCTACAATGAGCAGTTCTTC. Its translation is CASSLQAGASYNEQFF. Based on the CDR3 plus reference TRBV28 and TRBJ2-1, the full variable domain is DVKVTQSSRYLVKRTGEKVFLECVQDMDHENMFWYRQDPGLGLRLIYFSYDVKMKEKGDIPEGYSVSREKKERFSLILESASTNQTSMYLCASSLQAGASYNEQFFGPGTRLTVL.

The chain uses TRBV5-1 and TRBJ1-2; D is uncertain. The CDR3 has 13 residues. V shed 0 bases and J shed 4 bases, with 7 bases lying between them. The germline V gene has CDR1 SGHRS and CDR2 YFSETQ. As DNA, the CDR3 is TGCGCCAGCAGCTTGGATACGGGCTATGGCTACACCTTC. Encoded protein: CASSLDTGYGYTF.

V usage is TRBV5-4 and J usage is TRBJ1-2; TRBD1 aligns across 9 bases. V gave up 4 bases and J gave up 8 bases; unmatched junction bases: 6. CDR3 size: 13 residues. Germline-derived CDR1 and CDR2 are SGHNT and YYREEE (reference sequence). The CDR3: CASSPQGAEGYTF. The DNA for the CDR3 is TGTGCCAGCAGCCCACAGGGGGCGGAAGGCTACACCTTC.

The V call is TRBV5-1, the J call TRBJ2-7; 7 bases map to TRBD2. V was clipped by 2 bases and J by 3 bases; unmatched bases: 5. CDR1 is SGHRS, CDR2 YFSETQ, per germline. This CDR3 comprises 14 residues. The CDR3, as DNA: TGCGCCAGCAGCTTTGAGTGGGGGGGCTACGAGCAGTACTTC. Protein product: CASSFEWGGYEQYF.

This chain connects TRBV6-5 to TRBJ2-2; the D gene is possibly TRBD1 (6 bases). CDR1 MNHEY and CDR2 SVGAGI come from the germline V gene. The V and J ends lost 6 bases and 4 bases respectively, with 9 bases between them. This CDR3 spans 13 amino acids. CDR3 residues: CASRLQGTGELFF. In nucleotides, the CDR3 is TGTGCCAGCAGACTACAGGGCACCGGGGAGCTGTTTTTT.

V and J are TRBV18 and TRBJ2-7; the match to TRBD1 covers 8 bases. Germline V gives CDR1 KGHSH, CDR2 LQKENI. The CDR3 is 15 amino acids. J lost 7 bases, V lost 3 bases, and 11 bases had no gene match. The CDR3 coding sequence is TGTGCCAGCTCACCGGGAACAGGGGGTCGGTGGGAGCAGTACGTC. It codes for CASSPGTGGRWEQYV.

The chain has TRBV28 and TRBJ1-2; 7 bases are a match to TRBD1. Germline-derived CDR1 and CDR2 are MDHEN and SYDVKM. The CDR3 is 15 amino acids. V was clipped by 2 bases and J by 5 bases; unmatched bases: 8. CDR3 coding DNA: TGTGCCAGCAGTTTACCCCAGCAGGGGGGATATGGCTACACCTTC. It codes for CASSLPQQGGYGYTF.

V and J are TRBV29-1 and TRBJ2-7; no definite D call. Trimming stripped 2 bases from V and 0 bases from J, with 8 bases between. Germline lookup yields CDR1 SQVTM and CDR2 ANQGSEA. The CDR3 has 13 residues. CDR3 nucleotide sequence: TGCAGCGTTGAACAGTCCCTCTCCTACGAGCAGTACTTC. Translation gives CSVEQSLSYEQYF.

The chain employs TRBV25-1 and TRBJ1-3; 8 nucleotides align to TRBD1. CDR1 is MGHDK and CDR2 is SYGVNS in the germline V gene. With V trimmed by 4 bases and J by 9 bases, 8 bases remained unmatched. CDR3 length equals 14 residues. CDR3 sequence (DNA): TGTGCCAGCAGTGTTGACAGGGGTGGGGGCACCATATATTTT. Its translation: CASSVDRGGGTIYF.

The V gene is TRBV28, the J gene TRBJ2-1, with a weak D call TRBD2 (6 bases). V lost 8 bases to trimming and J lost 5 bases, with 16 bases between them. The CDR3 loop spans 14 amino acids. CDR1 is MDHEN, CDR2 SYDVKM, per germline. Written as DNA, the CDR3 is TGTGCCAGCGCGCGCGTTGCGGGGCACAATGAGCAGTTCTTC. It codes for CASARVAGHNEQFF.

Only a few counts were recorded for this clone. The chain uses TRBV19 and TRBJ2-5; D gene uncertain. The CDR3 extends over 13 amino acids. From germline, CDR1 is LNHDA and CDR2 SQIVND (reference sequence). V shed 5 bases and J shed 5 bases, with 12 bases lying between them. This CDR3 is CASSLRARETQYF. In nucleotides, the CDR3 is TGTGCCAGTAGTTTGCGCGCTCGGGAGACCCAGTACTTC.

The rearrangement links TRBV24-1 to TRBJ2-2, with a weak D call TRBD2 (5 bases). This CDR3 region has 14 residues. The germline V gene encodes CDR1 KGHDR and CDR2 SFDVKD. V was cut by 4 bases and J by 5 bases, with 10 bases left in between. This CDR3 reads CATSETEATGELFF. CDR3 nucleotides: TGTGCCACCAGTGAGACGGAGGCAACCGGGGAGCTGTTTTTT.